This TCR beta chain was obtained from a study of beta chain features in type 1 diabetes. This clone has just a few counts. Expressed TCRB transcripts were sequenced, since all the RNA that had been isolated was reverse transcribed. Data came from immunoSEQ multiplex PCR; TCRdb stores just in-frame clones and leaves some out. The table has some 410,000 clones, roughly 11% seen once. V shed 1 base and J 6 bases; nucleotides not matched to a gene: 5. The germline gives CDR1 SGHTA, CDR2 FQGNSA. This CDR3 comprises 15 residues. The clonotype comes from a woman in her late teens or twenties in good health. Material for sequencing was naive CD4+ T cells from blood. This chain joins TRBV7-2 and TRBJ2-2; 7 nucleotides line up with TRBD1. CDR3: CASSLVGTAAGELFF. CDR3 DNA sequence: TGTGCCAGCAGCTTAGTTGGGACAGCAGCCGGGGAGCTGTTTTTT. The full variable domain, its missing parts supplied by reference TRBV7-2 and TRBJ2-2, is GAGVSQSPSNKVTEKGKDVELRCDPISGHTALYWYRQSLGQGLEFLIYFQGNSAPDKSGLPSDRFSAERTGGSVSTLTIQRTQQEDSAVYLCASSLVGTAAGELFFGEGSRLTVL.